This T cell receptor beta chain was sequenced for a study of blood T cells in healthy people across ages. About the research overall: When template switching was applied, about one barcoded beta molecule was captured per two T cells.

The length of the CDR3 is 16 residues. The germline V and J ends were trimmed by 0 bases and 2 bases, with 11 bases remaining between them. Germline loops: CDR1 LGHDT, CDR2 YNNKEL (reference sequence). Together with a sample-barcoded 5' primer, a J-beta primer mix was included in a second PCR lasting roughly 7 to 11 cycles. Via MiXCR, TCRdb re-called the 5' RACE reads, giving one row per CDR3 protein. The repertoire holds 750,000 to 950,000 distinct CDR3 sequences, with around 25% as singletons. This sample also appeared in a second study, on T cells of mothers and their children. According to that study: From each mother came over 9.5 million TCR beta CDR3 reads, and from each child came 2.5 million to 3.5 million. No clone of persistent microchimeric T cells was detected.

The sequence was obtained from a boy between 5 and 17 years old in good health. The chain carries TRBV3-1 and TRBJ2-1; D gene ambiguous. Material for sequencing was blood. For the CDR3, the DNA is TGTGCCAGCAGCCAAGATAGGCCTCCTGCCTACAATGAGCAGTTCTTC. This codes for CASSQDRPPAYNEQFF.